This TCR beta chain emerged from a study of blood T cell repertoires in COVID-19 (TCRdb year 2020). As for the study more broadly: The collaborator samples originated in the United States, Italy and Spain and spanned the acute and convalescent phases of COVID-19. A de-identified subject ID, COVID-19 status, age in years and sex were almost always included in the sample metadata. Where available, HLA class I and class II types were taken from metadata supplied by the sample provider and were not determined by assay-based typing. The samples were drawn from two sources: the first 160 participants of the ongoing ImmuneRACE study, and 1,254 subjects contributed by 6 global collaborators. The prospective study material was composed of cDNA or gDNA derived from T cells, B-cell-depleted T cells, or PBMCs. The repertoires were released in a freely available public database intended as a resource for research on the immune response to SARS-CoV-2. Subjects who had been exposed to COVID-19, were actively infected with it, or had recovered from it provided the deeply sampled blood TCRbeta repertoires that made up the dataset. General findings and caveats noted by the study authors: Clinical and demographic metadata were provided uncurated, with the amount varying by source and participant.

Details on this clone: Its antigen specificity is not known. No qualities accompany the bases; no much larger clone lies one base away.

Participants in the prospective study were aged roughly 18 to 100 years, lived in about two dozen United States geographic areas, and enrolled through a virtual design. To assign participants to cohorts, the prospective study relied on clinical history that participants themselves reported in a screening survey and a study questionnaire. For ImmuneRACE Cohort 3, a participant was defined as recovered based on two consecutive negative NP/OP PCR tests, clearance by a healthcare professional, or resolution of symptoms. In the prospective study, mobile phlebotomists collected whole blood, serum and a nasopharyngeal or oropharyngeal swab from each participant. Additional blood draws and questionnaires over an approximately 2-month period could optionally be provided by prospective study participants. Blood samples from the prospective study were shipped frozen or at room temperature prior to DNA extraction.

TCRbeta CDR3 regions were amplified from genomic DNA using the immunoSEQ Assay, a bias-controlled multiplex PCR. In the authors' own workflow: Nucleated cell counts per sample were estimated from amplification of reference gene primers within the assay. To quantify the absolute abundance of each unique TCRbeta CDR3 rearrangement, sequence reads were collapsed and filtered. For each sample, productive Simpson clonality was calculated by taking the square root of Simpson's diversity index across productive rearrangements. TCRdb carries this immuneACCESS record with in-frame sequences only. Its versions omit some clonotypes, under half of them owing to an unresolved V gene in the studies checked, with the rest unexplained. The D gene and trimming were derived from the DNA, and the V and J assignments and clone size from that table. This sample gives about 370,000 clones in total; around nine tenths of them show up just once. The ten top clones hold less than 2% of the sample.

Germline trimming amounts to 4 bases on V and 8 bases on J, with 14 as the count of junction bases outside the gene matches. The CDR3 sequence holds 16 residues, the cysteine and phenylalanine included. The entry retains the CDR3 DNA only, 48 bases that are in frame from base 1. As encoded in the germline V gene, CDR1 is SGHDN while CDR2 is FVKESK. The chain uses TRBV14 and TRBJ2-1, with TRBD2 identical over 7 junction bases. The receptor was derived from a woman in her twenties or thirties who had recovered from COVID-19. The specimen was PBMCs or T cells enriched from blood (not recorded which). CDR3 loop: CASSRWGYQAGDEQFF. The DNA sequence is as follows: TGTGCCAGCAGCCGCTGGGGTTACCAGGCGGGGGATGAGCAGTTCTTC.